These 26 T cell receptor beta chains share one sample of origin, sequenced in a study of Tregs in tolerant kidney transplant recipients. Sequencing used immunoSEQ multiplex PCR; TCRdb keeps in-frame clones, though not all of them. The ten most abundant clones cover 25% to 30% of a sample with 9,000 to 13,000 clones. Related graft donors supplied nonmyeloablative bone marrow transplants, and mixed chimerism was transient. The specimen comprised CD8+ T cells from blood (PBMCs), sampled 24 months after the transplant. The receptors shown here come from a human patient who received a combined kidney and bone marrow transplant. Some T cells may trace back to the graft donor.

Remarks on this clone: The CDR3 goes on 3 residues after the read ends, and that part is filled in from the germline J gene. The chain is built from TRBV11-2 and TRBJ2-2; possibly TRBD2 for D (6 bases). V was pared by 3 bases and J by 1 base, with 9 bases between. Germline V gene sequence: CDR1 SGHAT, CDR2 FQNNGV. The CDR3 runs to 15 residues. Incomplete CDR3 DNA: TGTGCCAGCAGCTTTTTGGGGGGGAACACCGGGGAG. This encodes CASSFLGGNTGE. The whole CDR3 protein reads CASSFLGGNTGELFF. Together with reference TRBV11-2 and TRBJ2-2, the CDR3 gives the full variable domain: EAGVAQSPRYKIIEKRQSVAFWCNPISGHATLYWYQQILGQGPKLLIQFQNNGVVDDSQLPKDRFSAERLKGVDSTLKIQPAKLEDSAVYLCASSFLGGNTGELFFGEGSRLTVL.

A note on this clone: The read gets to within 3 residues of the CDR3 end, and the germline J gene fills in the rest. The chain combines TRBV2 with TRBJ2-3; 8 bases are a match to TRBD1. Per the germline V gene, CDR1 is SNHLY and CDR2 is FYNNEI. The CDR3 runs 17 residues. Unmatched junction bases numbered 7, after V lost 0 bases and J lost 2 bases. The CDR3 loop reads CASSEAPGGYTTDTQYF. CDR3 DNA, as far as it was read: TGTGCCAGCAGTGAAGCTCCAGGGGGCTACACCACAGATACG.

The CDR3 loop reads CASRSLTGEQFF. Partial CDR3 DNA: TGCGCCAGCAGGTCTTTAACGGGTGAG. The chain combines TRBV10-2 with TRBJ2-1; no clear D gene. Sequencing ends 3 residues short of the CDR3 end; the germline J gene provides the rest. The germline gives CDR1 WSHSY, CDR2 SAAADI. The V end lost 6 bases, the J end lost 9 bases, and 12 bases lay between the germline ends. CDR3 size: 12 residues.

With respect to this clone: Read sequence stops 3 residues before the CDR3 end, and the germline J gene provides the missing end. V gene TRBV6-4 combines with J gene TRBJ2-1; 7 bases fit TRBD2. J was trimmed by 0 bases and V by 5 bases; bases with no gene match: 4. The CDR3 contains 15 residues. CDR1 MRHNA and CDR2 SNTAGT come from the germline V gene. CDR3 DNA (partial): TGTGCCAGCAGTAGCGGGGTTAGCTCCTACAATGAG. Its translation is CASSSGVSSYNE. The entire CDR3 sequence reads CASSSGVSSYNEQFF.

Note on this clone: Read coverage stops 3 residues before the CDR3 terminus; the germline J gene supplies the remainder. The chain carries TRBV30 and TRBJ2-7; TRBD2 matches at 14 bases. Germline V gene lookup returns CDR1 GTSNPN and CDR2 SVGIG (reference sequence). The CDR3 consists of 13 residues. This CDR3 is CAAGLAGVNEQYF. Partial CDR3 DNA: TGTGCGGCGGGACTAGCGGGAGTCAACGAG.

Comment on this clone: The read is 3 residues too short to cover the CDR3 end, so that end is filled in from the germline J gene. The chain combines TRBV20-1 with TRBJ2-1; tentative D call: TRBD1 (6 bases). Germline V CDR1 and CDR2: DFQATT, SNEGSKA (reference sequence). The V and J ends lost 1 base and 1 base respectively, with 14 bases between them. The CDR3 sequence is 16 residues long. Incomplete CDR3 DNA: TGCAGTGCTAGAGCTTTCAAGGGGGATTCCTACAATGAG. Translated, it gives CSARAFKGDSYNE. In full, the CDR3 is CSARAFKGDSYNEQFF.

Partial CDR3 DNA: TGTGCCAGCAGCACGCCGTCGAGCGGGAGAGAGAACACCGGGGAG. The encoded protein is CASSTPSSGRENTGE. The entire CDR3 is CASSTPSSGRENTGELFF. The chain employs TRBV7-8 and TRBJ2-2, with 8 bases identical to TRBD2. Sequencing ends 3 residues short of the CDR3 end; the germline J gene provides the rest. This CDR3 contains 18 residues. J gave up 1 base and V 5 bases, and 12 bases lay outside the gene matches. From germline, CDR1 is SGHVS and CDR2 FQNEAQ. The full variable domain, its missing parts supplied by reference TRBV7-8 and TRBJ2-2, is GAGVSQSPRYKVAKRGQDVALRCDPISGHVSLFWYQQALGQGPEFLTYFQNEAQLDKSGLPSDRFFAERPEGSVSTLKIQRTQQEDSAVYLCASSTPSSGRENTGELFFGEGSRLTVL.

CDR3 DNA (partial): TGTGCCAGCAGCCCCAGCGGGAGTGTTACCGGGGAG. Translated, it gives CASSPSGSVTGE. The whole CDR3 protein reads CASSPSGSVTGELFF. This chain connects TRBV6-2 or TRBV6-3 to TRBJ2-2; 8 nucleotides agree with TRBD2. The CDR3 end is not reached by the read, which stops 3 residues before it; the germline J gene fills it in. V lost 6 bases to trimming and J lost 5 bases; unmatched junction nucleotides: 8. Germline V gives CDR1 MNHEY, CDR2 SVGEGT. The CDR3 length is 15 residues.

Notes on this clone: The read gets to within 3 residues of the CDR3 end, and the germline J gene fills in the rest. The J gene is TRBJ2-5, the V gene TRBV20-1; D unclear. Trimming took off 5 bases at V and 4 bases at J, with 23 bases between the two ends. Germline-derived CDR1 and CDR2 are DFQATT and SNEGSKA (reference sequence). CDR3 size: 16 residues. The CDR3 here is CSAYPIAEGLVETQYF. The CDR3 DNA, read in part, is TGCAGTGCTTACCCCATCGCCGAAGGGCTGGTAGAGACC.

Notes on this clone: The read gets to within 3 residues of the CDR3 end, and the germline J gene fills in the rest. The gene calls are TRBV11-2 and TRBJ2-2; no firm D call. Germline CDR1 reads SGHAT; CDR2 reads FQNNGV. The germline V and J ends were trimmed by 2 bases and 2 bases, with 6 bases remaining between them. The CDR3 is 14 residues long. CDR3 sequence: CASSLWANTGELFF. The sequenced CDR3 bases are TGTGCCAGCAGCTTATGGGCCAACACCGGGGAG.

Remarks on this clone: The read gets to within 3 residues of the CDR3 end, and the germline J gene fills in the rest. The chain joins TRBV5-1 to TRBJ2-5, with 9 bases that match TRBD1. Unmatched junction bases numbered 11, after V lost 4 bases and J lost 4 bases. The germline gives CDR1 SGHRS, CDR2 YFSETQ. The CDR3 has 16 amino acids. The CDR3 loop is CASSRGQETGGETQYF. CDR3 DNA, as far as it was read: TGCGCCAGCAGCCGAGGACAGGAGACAGGGGGAGAGACC.

Of note for this clone: The CDR3 end falls 3 residues outside the read, so it is completed with the germline J gene. The V gene is TRBV18, the J gene TRBJ2-5; 7 nucleotides line up with TRBD1. Germline V gene lookup returns CDR1 KGHSH and CDR2 LQKENI. The CDR3 is 14 residues long. V was clipped by 3 bases and J by 5 bases; unmatched bases: 6. CDR3 protein: CASSPPQGSETQYF. The sequenced CDR3 bases are TGTGCCAGCTCACCTCCACAGGGGTCGGAGACC.

For this clone: The read falls 3 residues short of the CDR3 end, and the missing part is taken from the germline J gene. V gene TRBV7-9 combines with J gene TRBJ1-2, with D possibly TRBD1 on 5 matching bases. V was cut by 6 bases and J by 6 bases, with 17 bases left in between. CDR3 size: 14 residues. The germline V gene encodes CDR1 SEHNR and CDR2 FQNEAQ (reference sequence). This chain's CDR3 is CASRPQGSLNGYTF. CDR3 DNA, as far as it was read: TGTGCCAGCAGGCCTCAGGGTTCATTGAATGGC.

Its frequency marks this clone as medium-sized. The read gets to within 3 residues of the CDR3 end, and the germline J gene fills in the rest. The chain employs TRBV12-3 or TRBV12-4 and TRBJ2-1; a weak D match, TRBD2 (6 bases). CDR3 length: 15 residues. Trimming pared 6 bases from V and 9 bases from J, leaving 21 bases between. The part of the CDR3 DNA that was read is TGTGCCAGCAGCACTTGTAGCGGAGGGGAGTGTGAG. Translating gives CASSTCSGGECE. The full CDR3 reads CASSTCSGGECEQFF.

Details on this clone: The read ends 3 residues before the CDR3 terminus; that terminus is restored from the germline J gene. This chain connects TRBV29-1 to TRBJ2-1; tentatively, D is TRBD2 (5 bases). Trimming pared 1 base from V and 5 bases from J, leaving 9 bases between. CDR1 and CDR2 from the germline V gene are SQVTM and ANQGSEA. CDR3 length: 13 amino acids. CDR3: CSVEGGLNNEQFF. Partial CDR3 DNA: TGCAGCGTTGAAGGAGGGCTAAACAATGAG.

For this clone: The sequence runs out 3 residues before the end of the CDR3; the remainder is reconstructed from the germline J gene. The genes are TRBV20-1 and TRBJ2-3; tentative D call: TRBD2 (6 bases). Germline V gene sequence: CDR1 DFQATT, CDR2 SNEGSKA (reference sequence). The V and J ends lost 4 bases and 0 bases respectively, with 17 bases between them. The CDR3 totals 16 residues. CDR3 DNA (partial): TGCAGTGCTACCTGGGGGGTTTCTACAAGCACAGATACG. Translation: CSATWGVSTSTDT. Given in full, the CDR3 is CSATWGVSTSTDTQYF.

About this clone itself: The read stops 3 residues short of the end of the CDR3; the missing end is completed from the germline J gene. The chain couples TRBV7-8 to TRBJ2-3; TRBD2 agrees at 11 bases. J was trimmed by 7 bases and V by 1 base; bases with no gene match: 4. The CDR3 contains 15 residues. Looked up from germline, CDR1 is SGHVS and CDR2 is FQNEAQ. CDR3 DNA, as far as it was read: TGTGCCAGCAGCTTAGGAACTAGCGGGAGTTATACG. Protein: CASSLGTSGSYT. The whole CDR3 reads CASSLGTSGSYTQYF. The full variable domain, in which reference TRBV7-8 and TRBJ2-3 provide the parts outside the CDR3, is GAGVSQSPRYKVAKRGQDVALRCDPISGHVSLFWYQQALGQGPEFLTYFQNEAQLDKSGLPSDRFFAERPEGSVSTLKIQRTQQEDSAVYLCASSLGTSGSYTQYFGPGTRLTVL.

To note about this clone: The observed sequence ends 3 residues before the CDR3 terminus, with the missing tail filled in from the germline J gene. The J gene is TRBJ2-7, the V gene TRBV20-1; TRBD1 agrees at 7 bases. Germline V gives CDR1 DFQATT, CDR2 SNEGSKA (reference sequence). J was trimmed by 2 bases and V by 0 bases; bases with no gene match: 7. The CDR3 sequence is 15 residues long. Partial CDR3 DNA: TGCAGTGCTAGAGATACCGCGACAGGGACCTACGAG. It specifies CSARDTATGTYE. The full CDR3 sequence reads CSARDTATGTYEQYF.

Note on this clone: The sequenced fragment ends 3 residues before the CDR3 boundary, so the rest is inferred from the germline J gene. This rearrangement joins TRBV20-1 to TRBJ2-4; 8 bases align to TRBD2. Germline CDR1 is DFQATT and CDR2 is SNEGSKA (reference sequence). Germline trimming cut 4 bases from V and 3 bases from J; bases unmatched to any gene: 23. The CDR3 consists of 20 residues. The CDR3 bases that were read are TGCAGTGCTATGCCCCGCCCGGGTTGGCAGCGGGAGAACGTCAAAAACATT. The encoded protein is CSAMPRPGWQRENVKNI. The CDR3 reads in full as CSAMPRPGWQRENVKNIQYF.

Regarding this clone: The junction departs from germline at one end; a sequencing error may be responsible. The sequenced fragment ends 3 residues before the CDR3 boundary, so the rest is inferred from the germline J gene. Other DNA sequences from this sample encode an identical CDR3 as well. The V gene is TRBV6-2 or TRBV6-3, the J gene TRBJ2-5; possible D gene TRBD1, 6 bases. The CDR3 runs to 13 residues. Germline V lookup: CDR1 MNHEY, CDR2 SVGEGT. The part of the CDR3 DNA that was read is TGTGCTAGCAGTCCGGGACATCAAGAGACC. Residues: CASSPGHQET. The whole CDR3 protein reads CASSPGHQETQYF.

As for this clone: The read falls 3 residues short of the CDR3 end, and the missing part is taken from the germline J gene. The chain is built from TRBV19 and TRBJ2-3; D remains ambiguous. CDR1 is LNHDA, CDR2 SQIVND, per germline (reference sequence). The CDR3 contains 13 residues. V was pared by 3 bases and J by 3 bases, with 7 bases between. The CDR3 DNA, read in part, is TGTGCCAGTAGTATTATTAGAACAGATACG. It translates to CASSIIRTDT. The full CDR3 is CASSIIRTDTQYF. Variable domain in full (rest from reference TRBV19 and TRBJ2-3): DGGITQSPKYLFRKEGQNVTLSCEQNLNHDAMYWYRQDPGQGLRLIYYSQIVNDFQKGDIAEGYSVSREKKESFPLTVTSAQKNPTAFYLCASSIIRTDTQYFGPGTRLTVL.

Comment on this clone: The CDR3 is cut off 3 residues early in the read; its end comes from the germline J gene. V gene TRBV20-1 combines with J gene TRBJ2-1; 10 bases are a match to TRBD1. CDR3 size: 13 residues. Germline V CDR1 and CDR2: DFQATT, SNEGSKA (reference sequence). The J segment lost 8 bases and the V segment lost 3 bases, leaving 4 bases of the junction unmatched. CDR3 amino acids: CSARTGGVYEQFF. The part of the CDR3 DNA that was read is TGCAGTGCTAGGACAGGGGGCGTCTATGAG.

With regard to this clone: The read finishes 3 residues shy of the CDR3 end, and the germline J gene is used to complete it. The chain employs TRBV5-1 and TRBJ2-7, with 9 nucleotides matching TRBD1. The length of the CDR3 is 15 residues. V lost 0 bases, J lost 4 bases, and 5 bases stayed unmatched. CDR1 is SGHRS and CDR2 is YFSETQ in the germline V gene. The CDR3 spells CASSLAPQGAYEQYF. CDR3 bases read: TGCGCCAGCAGCTTGGCTCCACAGGGGGCGTACGAG.

Details on this clone: The read halts 3 residues ahead of the CDR3 end, with the missing end drawn from the germline J gene. V is TRBV4-1 and J is TRBJ2-5, with TRBD2 matching over 7 bases. V shed 0 bases and J 1 base; nucleotides not matched to a gene: 5. The CDR3 sequence is 16 residues long. Germline CDR1 is MGHRA and CDR2 is YSYEKL. The CDR3 sequence is CASSQDGGVLQETQYF. Incomplete CDR3 DNA: TGCGCCAGCAGCCAAGATGGGGGGGTACTCCAAGAGACC.

To note about this clone: The read gets to within 3 residues of the CDR3 end, and the germline J gene fills in the rest. The J gene is TRBJ2-6, the V gene TRBV5-4; no definite D call. Per germline, CDR1 SGHNT and CDR2 YYREEE (reference sequence). V was trimmed by 4 bases and J by 0 bases, leaving 8 bases between them. CDR3 length equals 15 residues. CDR3 sequence: CASSTRTSGANVLTF. Partial CDR3 DNA: TGTGCCAGCAGCACTCGAACCTCTGGGGCCAACGTC.

Remarks on this clone: The read ends 3 residues shy of where the CDR3 ends; the end is completed using the germline J gene. This sequence joins TRBV7-6 and TRBJ2-1, with 8 positions matching TRBD2. Germline V gives CDR1 SGHVS, CDR2 FNYEAQ. V gave up 1 base and J gave up 8 bases; unmatched junction bases: 7. The CDR3 loop spans 15 amino acids. CDR3: CASSLGGTSVDEQFF. CDR3 DNA, as far as it was read: TGTGCCAGCAGCTTAGGAGGGACTAGTGTCGATGAG.